This T cell receptor (beta chain) was retrieved from a study of response to subunit inactivated influenza vaccine. General study findings and limits: There was a suggestion from the authors that each seasonal influenza vaccination recruits few new T cells.

About this clonotype itself: What it binds is unknown.

TCRdb independently ran MiXCR on the RT-PCR reads; one entry per CDR3 protein. The sample shows hundreds of thousands of distinct CDR3 sequences, about 8% of them seen only once. Germline V gene sequence: CDR1 SGHAT, CDR2 FQNNGV. The CDR3 loop spans 16 amino acids. Germline trimming cut 5 bases from V and 7 bases from J; bases unmatched to any gene: 11. The chain recombines TRBV11-2 with TRBJ2-7, with 13 bases identical to TRBD2. This clonotype was sampled from a man aged 50-75 years who received an inactivated influenza vaccine. Here the sequenced sample was PBMCs from blood, taken around 25 months after vaccination. The CDR3 region is CASSPGTSGILGEQYF. The CDR3 DNA sequence: TGTGCCAGCAGCCCGGGGACTAGCGGGATTCTAGGGGAGCAGTACTTC.